A selection of T cell receptor beta chains follows, all from one sample in a study of blood T cell repertoires in COVID-19. Clones were sequenced by immunoSEQ multiplex PCR, and TCRdb holds only the in-frame ones, with some missing. The sample consists of roughly 320,000 clones, about 87% of them appearing once. The sequencing input was peripheral blood. The receptor source for this set is a man aged 65 to 79 with acute or convalescent COVID-19. The CDR3 runs from the conserved cysteine through the conserved F or W. The order of the fields is D gene, J gene, V gene, clone size, CDR3 protein, CDR3 DNA. D genes are given only for firm matches. The listing skips clone size in some rows; elsewhere it reads once, few, many or a size class.

TRBD1	TRBJ1-1	TRBV5-1	.	CASSRQGVVTEAFF	TGCGCCAGCAGCAGACAGGGTGTGGTAACTGAAGCTTTCTTT
TRBD2	TRBJ2-1	TRBV12-3/TRBV12-4	.	CASRASGRPEQFF	TGTGCCAGCAGGGCTAGCGGTCGTCCCGAGCAGTTCTTC
.	TRBJ2-2	TRBV2	.	CASGMGAGNTGELFF	TGTGCCAGTGGAATGGGCGCGGGAAACACCGGGGAGCTGTTTTTT
TRBD1	TRBJ1-2	TRBV6-5	once	CATTGGADYGYTF	TGTGCCACGACAGGGGGCGCCGACTATGGCTACACCTTC
TRBD2	TRBJ2-2	TRBV19	.	CASTRTSGNTGELFF	TGTGCCAGTACCCGCACTAGCGGGAACACCGGGGAGCTGTTTTTT
.	TRBJ1-2	TRBV28	.	CASSLRAYGYTF	TGTGCCAGCAGTTTACGAGCTTATGGCTACACCTTC
TRBD2	TRBJ2-2	TRBV29-1	.	CSVGGRVYTGELFF	TGCAGCGTTGGGGGGAGGGTTTACACCGGGGAGCTGTTTTTT
.	TRBJ1-3	TRBV28	.	CASSLQGIVRNTIYF	TGTGCCAGCAGTTTACAGGGAATAGTTAGAAACACCATATATTTT
.	TRBJ2-4	TRBV24-1	.	CATSDRFGTTNIQYF	TGTGCCACCAGTGATAGGTTCGGGACAACAAACATTCAGTACTTC
.	TRBJ2-5	TRBV6-6	.	CASRSGTKETQYF	TGTGCCAGCAGGTCCGGGACAAAAGAGACCCAGTACTTC
TRBD2	TRBJ2-2	TRBV7-9	few	CASRLVRAGWNTGELFF	TGTGCCAGCAGACTTGTTAGAGCGGGATGGAACACCGGGGAGCTGTTTTTT
.	TRBJ2-1	TRBV5-1	.	CASSLANPGDPEGEQFF	TGCGCCAGCAGCTTGGCCAATCCGGGAGACCCAGAGGGTGAGCAGTTCTTC
.	TRBJ2-7	TRBV28	.	CASSLRRWENYEQYF	TGTGCCAGCAGTTTAAGAAGGTGGGAGAACTACGAGCAGTACTTC
TRBD1	TRBJ1-5	TRBV5-5	.	CASSLGTGGYSNQPQHF	TGTGCCAGCAGCTTGGGCACAGGGGGCTATAGCAATCAGCCCCAGCATTTT
.	TRBJ2-1	TRBV5-1	.	CASSLGGHNEQFF	TGCGCCAGCAGCTTGGGGGGGCACAATGAGCAGTTCTTC
.	TRBJ2-1	TRBV23-1	.	CASSQNGTRPENEQFF	TGCGCCAGCAGTCAAAACGGAACCAGGCCAGAGAATGAGCAGTTCTTC
.	TRBJ1-1	TRBV6-6	.	CASRGRSGNTEAFF	TGTGCCAGCAGAGGTAGAAGCGGGAACACTGAAGCTTTCTTT
.	TRBJ2-1	TRBV15	.	CATSRGNRQGNEQFF	TGTGCCACCAGCAGAGGGAACAGGCAGGGCAATGAGCAGTTCTTC
TRBD2	TRBJ2-5	TRBV7-3	.	CASSPSGGAETQYF	TGTGCCAGCAGCCCTAGCGGGGGGGCAGAGACCCAGTACTTC
TRBD1	TRBJ2-3	TRBV7-9	.	CASTPGQGGTDTQYF	TGTGCCAGCACCCCGGGACAGGGGGGGACAGATACGCAGTATTTT
.	TRBJ1-1	TRBV6-5	.	CASSSPGTEAFF	TGTGCCAGCAGTTCCCCAGGGACTGAAGCTTTCTTT
.	TRBJ2-5	TRBV3-1/TRBV3-2	.	CASSPLSETQYF	TGTGCCAGCAGTCCTCTTTCGGAGACCCAGTACTTC